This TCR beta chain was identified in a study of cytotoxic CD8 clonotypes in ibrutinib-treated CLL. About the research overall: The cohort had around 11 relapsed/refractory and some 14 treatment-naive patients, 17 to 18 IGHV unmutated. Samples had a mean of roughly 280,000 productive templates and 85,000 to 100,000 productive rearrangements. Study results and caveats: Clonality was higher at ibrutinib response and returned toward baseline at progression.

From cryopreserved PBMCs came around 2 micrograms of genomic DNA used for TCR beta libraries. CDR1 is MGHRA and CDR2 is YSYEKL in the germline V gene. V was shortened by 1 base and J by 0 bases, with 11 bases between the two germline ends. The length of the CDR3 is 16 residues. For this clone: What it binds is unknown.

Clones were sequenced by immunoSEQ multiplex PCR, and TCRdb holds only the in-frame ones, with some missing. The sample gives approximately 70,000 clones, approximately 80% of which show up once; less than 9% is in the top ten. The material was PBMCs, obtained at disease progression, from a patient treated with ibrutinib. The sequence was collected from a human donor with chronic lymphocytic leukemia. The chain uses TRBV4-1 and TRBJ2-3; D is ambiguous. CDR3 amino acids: CASSQGAGTSTDTQYF. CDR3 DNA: TGCGCCAGCAGCCAAGGAGCCGGCACTAGCACAGATACGCAGTATTTT.